A selection of T cell receptor beta chains follows, all from one sample in a study of cytomegalovirus exposure and HLA in healthy donors. The method was immunoSEQ multiplex PCR; TCRdb's version includes in-frame clones alone and lacks a portion of them. This table has under 95,000 clones, roughly 94% appearing once. Sequencing was performed on PBMCs. The source of these receptors is a woman between 18 and 30 years old in good health and CMV-seropositive. CDR3s include the opening cysteine and the closing phenylalanine or tryptophan. D genes are given only for firm matches. Not all rows give a size; the values are once, few, many and, for expanded clones, a class.

V gene,clone size,J gene,D gene,CDR3 protein,CDR3 DNA
TRBV6-5,-,TRBJ1-1,-,CASSQGITEAFF,TGTGCCAGCAGTCAGGGGATCACTGAAGCTTTCTTT
TRBV5-1,few,TRBJ2-3,-,CASSPSGADTQYF,TGCGCCAGCAGCCCGTCAGGGGCCGATACGCAGTATTTT
TRBV11-1,-,TRBJ1-1,-,CASSLGANTEAFF,TGTGCCAGCAGCTTAGGGGCGAACACTGAAGCTTTCTTT
TRBV5-1,-,TRBJ2-5,-,CASRRLPNGLSQYF,TGCGCCAGCAGGAGACTACCCAACGGCCTTTCCCAGTACTTC
TRBV6-6,-,TRBJ1-5,-,CASSSRTGNQPQHF,TGTGCCAGCAGTTCGCGGACAGGCAATCAGCCCCAGCATTTT
TRBV7-3,-,TRBJ2-1,TRBD1,CASSSPGQTVRKQFF,TGTGCCAGCAGCTCGCCGGGACAGACGGTTCGTAAACAGTTCTTC
TRBV18,-,TRBJ2-7,TRBD2,CASSPGLAPDYEQYF,TGTGCCAGCTCACCAGGACTAGCCCCAGACTACGAGCAGTACTTC
TRBV5-1,once,TRBJ2-1,TRBD1,CASTGTGDPNEQFF,TGCGCCAGCACCGGGACAGGGGACCCCAATGAGCAGTTCTTC
TRBV4-3,-,TRBJ2-5,TRBD2,CASSQDSGGRTQYF,TGCGCCAGCAGCCAAGATAGCGGGGGACGCACCCAGTACTTC
TRBV7-3,-,TRBJ2-3,TRBD2,CASSPPGYSGRAAASTDTQYF,TGTGCCAGCAGCCCCCCGGGATATAGCGGGAGAGCTGCGGCCAGCACAGATACGCAGTATTTT
TRBV5-8,-,TRBJ1-4,TRBD1,CASSGGTATNEKLFF,TGTGCCAGCAGCGGAGGGACAGCAACTAATGAAAAACTGTTTTTT
TRBV28,few,TRBJ2-7,TRBD1,CASRGTGEKYYEQYF,TGTGCCAGCAGAGGCACAGGGGAAAAATACTACGAGCAGTACTTC
TRBV12-5,-,TRBJ2-3,-,CASGFGGAVTDTQYF,TGTGCTAGTGGTTTCGGAGGGGCCGTCACAGATACGCAGTATTTT
TRBV27,-,TRBJ1-1,-,CASSLGGIGNTEAFF,TGTGCCAGCAGTTTAGGCGGGATCGGGAACACTGAAGCTTTCTTT
TRBV30,-,TRBJ2-3,TRBD2,CAWSVGRASTDTQYF,TGTGCCTGGAGTGTAGGGAGGGCTAGCACAGATACGCAGTATTTT
TRBV19,-,TRBJ1-1,-,CASSSDRRKRNTEAFF,TGTGCCAGTAGTTCCGACAGAAGAAAAAGGAACACTGAAGCTTTCTTT
TRBV7-9,-,TRBJ2-1,TRBD1,CASSSTGPGYNEQFF,TGTGCCAGCAGCTCGACAGGGCCGGGATACAATGAGCAGTTCTTC
TRBV28,-,TRBJ2-2,TRBD1,CASSFQPGQANTGELFF,TGTGCCAGCAGTTTCCAGCCGGGACAGGCGAACACCGGGGAGCTGTTTTTT
TRBV19,-,TRBJ1-1,-,CASSIQGPLNTEAFF,TGTGCCAGTAGTATTCAGGGGCCTTTGAACACTGAAGCTTTCTTT
TRBV4-1,-,TRBJ1-4,TRBD1,CASSQAGTDYEKLFF,TGCGCCAGCAGCCAGGCCGGGACAGATTATGAAAAACTGTTTTTT
TRBV8-2,-,TRBJ1-2,-,CGRIDESSATSQTYGYTF,TGTGGCAGGATCGACGAGAGCAGCGCCACCAGCCAGACCTATGGCTACACCTTC
TRBV7-6,-,TRBJ1-5,-,CASSLAGEGQPQHF,TGTGCCAGCAGCTTAGCAGGGGAGGGGCAGCCCCAGCATTTT
TRBV28,-,TRBJ1-5,-,CASSLSMGGGPQHF,TGTGCCAGCAGTTTATCTATGGGGGGGGGTCCCCAGCATTTT
TRBV10-3,once,TRBJ1-4,-,CAISESGENEKLFF,TGTGCCATCAGTGAGTCGGGAGAGAATGAAAAACTGTTTTTT
TRBV4-3,-,TRBJ2-1,-,CASSPRWGDYNEQFF,TGCGCCAGCAGCCCAAGATGGGGGGACTACAATGAGCAGTTCTTC
TRBV5-1,once,TRBJ2-2,-,CASSLAQTNTGELFF,TGCGCCAGCAGCTTGGCCCAGACGAACACCGGGGAGCTGTTTTTT
TRBV28,-,TRBJ2-7,-,CASSLAGALEQYF,TGTGCCAGCAGTTTGGCAGGGGCCCTCGAGCAGTACTTC
TRBV4-2,-,TRBJ2-7,-,CASSQEPSAYSYEQYF,TGTGCCAGCAGCCAAGAACCTAGCGCCTATTCCTACGAGCAGTACTTC
TRBV7-2,-,TRBJ2-7,-,CASSPEGTTYEQYF,TGTGCCAGCAGCCCAGAAGGGACAACTTACGAGCAGTACTTC
TRBV7-9,-,TRBJ1-1,-,CASSFWGDNTEAFF,TGTGCCAGCAGCTTTTGGGGGGATAACACTGAAGCTTTCTTT
TRBV27,-,TRBJ2-7,TRBD1,CASSPSGTGIEYEQYF,TGTGCCAGCAGCCCTTCCGGGACAGGGATTGAGTACGAGCAGTACTTC
TRBV20-1,-,TRBJ1-1,TRBD1,CSAQGQVGAFF,TGCAGTGCACAGGGACAGGTCGGAGCTTTCTTT
TRBV21-1,-,TRBJ1-1,-,CASSLSTGGNTEAFF,TGTGCCAGCAGCTTATCGACAGGGGGGAACACTGAAGCTTTCTTT